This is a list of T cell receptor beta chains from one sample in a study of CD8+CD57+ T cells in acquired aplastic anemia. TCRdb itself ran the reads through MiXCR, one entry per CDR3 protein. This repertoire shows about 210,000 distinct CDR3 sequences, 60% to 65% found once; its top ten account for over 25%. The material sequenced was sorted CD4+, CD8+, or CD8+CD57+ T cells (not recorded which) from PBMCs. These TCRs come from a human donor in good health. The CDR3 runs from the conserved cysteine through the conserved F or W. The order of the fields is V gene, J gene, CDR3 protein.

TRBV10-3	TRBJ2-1	CAISEPGQGATNEQFF
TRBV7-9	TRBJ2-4	CASSLLPPSNIQYF
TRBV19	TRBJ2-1	CASSIGGTSEYNEQFF
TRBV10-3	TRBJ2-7	CAISELGGTAYEQYF
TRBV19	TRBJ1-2	CASSPGAGATNGYTF
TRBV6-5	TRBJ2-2	CASSNRQSNTGELFF
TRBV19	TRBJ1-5	CASSTGDRMNQPQHF
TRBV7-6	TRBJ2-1	CASSLRLAVQYNEQFF
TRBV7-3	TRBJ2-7	CASSSETGEQYF
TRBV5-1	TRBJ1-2	CASSQLDGARGYTF
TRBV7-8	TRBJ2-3	CASSTVQGASTDTQYF
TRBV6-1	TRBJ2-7	CASSFLQGMSSYEQYF
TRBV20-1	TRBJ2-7	CSASWLSAASGLYYEQYF